This TCR beta chain was captured in a study of T cells in Graves' hyperthyroidism and ophthalmopathy. Template material for amplifying TCR beta CDR3 regions consisted of RNA transcripts. HTBI primers were used for first-round RT-PCR of the TCR CDR3. TCRdb passed the multiplex PCR reads through MiXCR, listing each CDR3 protein once. The sample has hundreds of thousands of distinct CDR3 sequences, roughly 17% seen once. From germline, CDR1 is DFQATT and CDR2 SNEGSKA (reference sequence). Losses at the gene ends were 6 bases for V and 5 bases for J; bases not matched to a gene: 7. The CDR3 length is 14 residues.

The V call is TRBV20-1, the J call TRBJ2-7; 13 nucleotides agree with TRBD2. This sequence was found in a woman aged 18-30 years with Graves' ophthalmopathy. The specimen sequenced was blood. As DNA, the CDR3 is TGCAGTGCACGTACCGGGACTAGCGGGAACGAGCAGTACTTC. This gives the protein CSARTGTSGNEQYF.